The source of this TCR beta chain is a study of T cell repertoires in cytomegalovirus infection. The CDR3 sequence is 15 residues long. Trimming pared 3 bases from V and 0 bases from J, leaving 11 bases between. Germline CDR1 and CDR2: MNHEY and SMNVEV (reference sequence). In TCRdb, the reads were re-called with MiXCR into one record per CDR3 protein. The sample includes 680,000 or so distinct CDR3 sequences, roughly 35% seen only once; the top ten take about 2.8%. General study findings and limits: Clonotype analysis showed dominance of the ex vivo response by HLA-C-restricted CMV-specific TCR beta clonotypes.

With respect to this clonotype: What it recognizes is unknown.

This receptor was taken from a human donor in good health (CMV status not recorded). Some clones in this sample may be carry-over from other donors' samples. The V and J genes are TRBV27 and TRBJ1-1; D gene ambiguous. The specimen sequenced was PBMCs. CDR3 bases: TGTGCCAGCAGTTTTTCGGGCAGGATGAACACTGAAGCTTTCTTT. It specifies CASSFSGRMNTEAFF.